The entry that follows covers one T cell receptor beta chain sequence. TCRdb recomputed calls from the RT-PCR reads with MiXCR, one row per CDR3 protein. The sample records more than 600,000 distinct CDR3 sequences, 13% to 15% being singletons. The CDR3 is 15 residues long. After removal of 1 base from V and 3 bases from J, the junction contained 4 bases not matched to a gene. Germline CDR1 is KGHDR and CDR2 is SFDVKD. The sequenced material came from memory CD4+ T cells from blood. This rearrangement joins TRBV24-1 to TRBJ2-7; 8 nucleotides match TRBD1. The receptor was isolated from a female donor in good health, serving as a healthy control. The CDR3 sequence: CATSDFGQGIYEQYF. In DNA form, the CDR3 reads TGTGCCACCAGTGATTTCGGACAGGGCATCTACGAGCAGTACTTC.